The present T cell receptor beta chain was sequenced within a study of shared clonotypes between healthy human individuals. Trimming took off 4 bases at V and 7 bases at J, with 10 bases between the two ends. This CDR3 region has 12 residues. CDR1 is SEHNR, CDR2 FQNEAQ, per germline (reference sequence). TCRdb keeps only in-frame clones here, not all; method: immunoSEQ multiplex PCR. The sample has about 1.1 million clones; roughly 80% are singletons. This sequence joins TRBV7-9 and TRBJ1-2; D unclear. Source material: memory CD4+ T cells from PBMCs. The subset is: CD45RA-negative fraction. The source is a man younger than 30 in good health. Some clones in this sample may be carry-over from other donors' samples. The CDR3, as DNA: TGTGCCAGCAGCTATTCAAATTTTGGCTACACCTTC. This sequence encodes CASSYSNFGYTF.